This TCR beta chain was profiled in a study of blood T cell repertoires in COVID-19. Study in general: Whether acute or convalescent, the COVID-19 samples came from the United States, Italy and Spain. The analysed material was cDNA or gDNA that came from T cells, B-cell-depleted T cells, or PBMCs.

Losses at the gene ends were 6 bases for V and 6 bases for J; bases not matched to a gene: 10. CDR1 is MDHEN and CDR2 is SYDVKM in the germline V gene. The CDR3 has 14 amino acids. Assay used: immunoSEQ multiplex PCR; TCRdb lists only in-frame clones, some missing. Of 350,000 to 550,000 clones in the sample, about 89% were seen once. This rearrangement joins TRBV28 to TRBJ2-7, with TRBD1 matching 8 bases. Sequencing was done on a sample of peripheral blood. The TCR sequence derives from a woman aged 25 to 39 with acute or convalescent COVID-19. CDR3 nucleotide sequence: TGTGCCAGCAGGGAACAGGGGGAAGAAGGCGAGCAGTACTTC. As protein: CASREQGEEGEQYF. The variable domain in full, completed from reference TRBV28 and TRBJ2-7, reads DVKVTQSSRYLVKRTGEKVFLECVQDMDHENMFWYRQDPGLGLRLIYFSYDVKMKEKGDIPEGYSVSREKKERFSLILESASTNQTSMYLCASREQGEEGEQYFGPGTRLTVT.